This T cell receptor (beta chain) originates from a study of blood T cell repertoires in COVID-19. Looking at the study overall: Acute and convalescent COVID-19 samples came from the United States, Italy and Spain.

The assay was immunoSEQ multiplex PCR, and TCRdb's table has in-frame clones only and misses some. The sample includes approximately 240,000 clones, 85% to 95% of them seen just once. Trimming took 4 bases from V and 4 from J, leaving 11 bases between them. There are 13 residues in the CDR3. CDR1 is SNHLY and CDR2 is FYNNEI in the germline V gene. Sample: peripheral blood. The TCR originated in a man aged 30 to 39 with COVID-19, enrolled during active disease. The chain combines TRBV2 with TRBJ2-7; D not certain. CDR3: CASSGNGQYEQYF. CDR3 in DNA: TGTGCCAGCAGTGGCAATGGGCAGTACGAGCAGTACTTC.